Below, 2 T cell receptor beta chains from the same sample are listed, as sequenced in a study of blood T cell repertoires in COVID-19. The protocol was immunoSEQ multiplex PCR, while the TCRdb copy is restricted to in-frame clones and leaves out a portion. Among 50,000 to 60,000 clones listed, about nine tenths were seen once. Sequencing was done on a sample of peripheral blood. These receptors were obtained from a man in his fifties or sixties with active COVID-19.

This clone was detected only a few times. The genes are TRBV29-1 and TRBJ1-4; 9 bases match TRBD1. Germline CDR1 SQVTM, CDR2 ANQGSEA. V was clipped by 6 bases and J by 3 bases; unmatched bases: 2. This CDR3 has 13 residues. DNA of the CDR3: TGCAGCGTAGGACAGGGGCCTAATGAAAAACTGTTTTTT. It encodes CSVGQGPNEKLFF. Looking up the rest from reference TRBV29-1 and TRBJ1-4 gives the full variable domain: SAVISQKPSRDICQRGTSLTIQCQVDSQVTMMFWYRQQPGQSLTLIATANQGSEATYESGFVIDKFPISRPNLTFSTLTVSNMSPEDSSIYLCSVGQGPNEKLFFGSGTQLSVL.

J is TRBJ1-5 and V is TRBV7-9; D is unresolved. The germline V gene encodes CDR1 SEHNR and CDR2 FQNEAQ (reference sequence). CDR3 length equals 16 residues. V gave up 3 bases and J gave up 3 bases, with 15 bases separating them. The CDR3 nucleotides are TGTGCCAGCAGCTTTGAGAGGGTGGTCGCCAATCAGCCCCAGCATTTT. Residues: CASSFERVVANQPQHF.